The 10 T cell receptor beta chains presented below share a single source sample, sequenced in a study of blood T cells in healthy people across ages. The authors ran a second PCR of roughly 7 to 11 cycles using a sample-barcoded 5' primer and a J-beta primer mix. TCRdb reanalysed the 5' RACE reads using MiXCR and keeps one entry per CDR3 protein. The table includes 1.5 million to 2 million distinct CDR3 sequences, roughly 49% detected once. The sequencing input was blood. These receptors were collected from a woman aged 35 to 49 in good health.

CDR3 amino acids: CASSFPRNPLPHEQYF. Written as DNA, the CDR3 is TGTGCCAGCAGTTTTCCGAGAAACCCCCTTCCCCACGAGCAGTACTTC. The V gene is TRBV12-3 or TRBV12-4, the J gene TRBJ2-7; D remains ambiguous. Trimming stripped 3 bases from V and 5 bases from J, with 20 bases between. This CDR3 has 16 residues.

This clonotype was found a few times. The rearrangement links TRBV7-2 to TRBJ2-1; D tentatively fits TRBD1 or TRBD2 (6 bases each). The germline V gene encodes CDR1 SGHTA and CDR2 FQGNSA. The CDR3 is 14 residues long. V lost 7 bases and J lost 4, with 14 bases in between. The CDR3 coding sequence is TGTGCCAGCACCAGAGGGGGGCCATACAATGAGCAGTTCTTC. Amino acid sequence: CASTRGGPYNEQFF.

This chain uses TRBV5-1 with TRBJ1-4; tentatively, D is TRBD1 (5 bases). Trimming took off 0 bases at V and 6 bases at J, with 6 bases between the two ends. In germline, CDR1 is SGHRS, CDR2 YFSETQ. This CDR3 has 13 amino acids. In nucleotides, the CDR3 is TGCGCCAGCAGCTTGGTGACAGATGAAAAACTGTTTTTT. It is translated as CASSLVTDEKLFF.

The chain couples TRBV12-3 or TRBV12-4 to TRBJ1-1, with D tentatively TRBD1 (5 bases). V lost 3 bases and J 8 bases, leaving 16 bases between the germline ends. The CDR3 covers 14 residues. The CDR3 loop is CASSLRAGFGEAFF. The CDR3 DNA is TGTGCCAGCAGTTTGCGGGCAGGGTTCGGAGAAGCTTTCTTT.

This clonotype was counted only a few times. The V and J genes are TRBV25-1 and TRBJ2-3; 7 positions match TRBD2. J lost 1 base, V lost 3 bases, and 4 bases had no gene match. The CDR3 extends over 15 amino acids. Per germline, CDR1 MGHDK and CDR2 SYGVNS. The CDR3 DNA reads TGTGCCAGCAGTGAGGGAGGGCTTCGCACAGATACGCAGTATTTT. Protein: CASSEGGLRTDTQYF.

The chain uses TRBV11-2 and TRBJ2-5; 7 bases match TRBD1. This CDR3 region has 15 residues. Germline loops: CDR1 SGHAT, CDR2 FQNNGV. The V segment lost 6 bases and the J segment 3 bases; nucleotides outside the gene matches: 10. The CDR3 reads CASRTQTGDEETQYF. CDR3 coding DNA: TGTGCCAGCAGAACCCAAACAGGGGATGAAGAGACCCAGTACTTC.

CDR3: CASSLVPGSSTDTQYF. CDR3 nucleotides: TGTGCCAGCAGCTTAGTTCCGGGGTCTAGCACAGATACGCAGTATTTT. The chain has TRBV7-2 and TRBJ2-3; D is perhaps TRBD2 (5 bases). Trimming removed 1 base at V and 0 bases at J, with 11 bases between. The V gene's germline CDR1 is SGHTA and CDR2 FQGNSA. The CDR3 loop spans 16 amino acids. Complete variable domain (other parts from reference TRBV7-2 and TRBJ2-3): GAGVSQSPSNKVTEKGKDVELRCDPISGHTALYWYRQSLGQGLEFLIYFQGNSAPDKSGLPSDRFSAERTGGSVSTLTIQRTQQEDSAVYLCASSLVPGSSTDTQYFGPGTRLTVL.

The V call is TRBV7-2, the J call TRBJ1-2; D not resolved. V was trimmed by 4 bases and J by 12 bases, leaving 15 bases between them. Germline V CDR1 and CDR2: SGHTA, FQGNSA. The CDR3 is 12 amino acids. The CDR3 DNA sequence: TGTGCCAGCAGCTCGATTCAGTGGGCCAACACCTTC. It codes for CASSSIQWANTF.

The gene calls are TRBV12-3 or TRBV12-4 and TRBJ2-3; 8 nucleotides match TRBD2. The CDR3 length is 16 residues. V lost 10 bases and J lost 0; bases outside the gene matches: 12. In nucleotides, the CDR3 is TGTGCCACAACCGGGGGGGCAGCAACTAGCACAGATACGCAGTATTTT. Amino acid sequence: CATTGGAATSTDTQYF.

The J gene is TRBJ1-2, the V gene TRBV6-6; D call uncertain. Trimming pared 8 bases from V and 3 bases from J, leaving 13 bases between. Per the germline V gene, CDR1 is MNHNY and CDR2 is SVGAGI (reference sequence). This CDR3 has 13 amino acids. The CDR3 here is CASVSDVDYGYTF. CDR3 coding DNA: TGTGCCAGCGTCAGTGACGTCGACTATGGCTACACCTTC.